A selection of T cell receptor beta chains follows, all from one sample in a study of immune heterogeneity within non-small cell lung tumors. TCRdb used MiXCR to reprocess the multiplex PCR reads, holding one entry per CDR3 protein. The sample records some 9,300 distinct CDR3 sequences, 25% to 40% being singletons. Sequenced: lung tumor tissue. The receptors were gathered from a man aged 55-75 years with non-small cell lung cancer. Both conserved end residues are part of each CDR3. D genes are given only for firm matches. Size values are once, few and many counts, or a class for expanded clones, and some rows have none.

>TRBV3-1|many|TRBJ2-1|NA
CASSQDLANDEQFF
TGTGCCAGCAGCCAAGATCTAGCGAACGATGAGCAGTTCTTC
>TRBV30|NA|TRBJ1-3|NA
CAWNAGDFGNIIYF
TGTGCCTGGAACGCTGGGGACTTTGGAAACATCATATATTTT
>TRBV4-2|medium-sized|TRBJ2-1|TRBD1
CASSPRGQLLGDEQFF
TGTGCCAGCAGCCCCCGGGGACAGCTGCTTGGCGATGAGCAGTTCTTC
>TRBV6-5|medium-sized|TRBJ1-2|NA
CASSYGGLEGVSGGYTF
TGTGCCAGCAGTTACGGGGGATTGGAGGGAGTGAGTGGTGGCTACACCTTC
>TRBV2|NA|TRBJ2-2|TRBD2
CASSPLTSGNTGELFF
TGTGCCAGCAGTCCATTGACTAGCGGGAACACCGGGGAGCTGTTTTTT
>TRBV6-1|NA|TRBJ2-7|NA
CASSDFPAYEQYF
TGTGCCAGCAGTGATTTTCCCGCCTACGAGCAGTACTTC
>TRBV20-1|medium-sized|TRBJ2-7|NA
CSARESGTPEQYF
TGCAGTGCTAGAGAGTCCGGGACACCCGAGCAGTACTTC
>TRBV6-1|many|TRBJ2-6|NA
CASRGGPGSGANVLTF
TGTGCCAGCAGGGGCGGACCTGGCTCTGGGGCCAACGTCCTGACTTTC
>TRBV28|many|TRBJ2-2|NA
CASGTGELFF
TGTGCCAGCGGCACCGGGGAGCTGTTTTTT
>TRBV20-1|medium-sized|TRBJ2-7|NA
CSASDTGAYEQHF
TGCAGTGCTAGTGATACAGGAGCTTACGAGCAGCACTTC
>TRBV20-1|NA|TRBJ2-5|TRBD2
CSAETSATEETQYF
TGCAGTGCAGAAACTAGCGCAACGGAAGAGACCCAGTACTTC
>TRBV6-4|many|TRBJ2-3|TRBD2
CASRGTSGSTDTQYF
TGTGCCAGCAGAGGGACTAGCGGGAGCACAGATACGCAGTATTTT
>TRBV6-1|medium-sized|TRBJ2-7|TRBD2
CASGTSGSEQYF
TGTGCCAGCGGGACTAGCGGATCGGAGCAGTACTTC
>TRBV27|few|TRBJ2-1|TRBD1
CASSLRGPWNEQFF
TGTGCCAGCAGTTTAAGGGGGCCATGGAATGAGCAGTTCTTC
>TRBV19|NA|TRBJ2-6|NA
CASSSFSGANVLTF
TGTGCCAGTAGTAGCTTCTCTGGGGCCAACGTCCTGACTTTC
>TRBV5-8|many|TRBJ2-4|TRBD2
CASSLFGLAGGPAKNIQYF
TGTGCCAGCAGCTTGTTTGGACTAGCGGGAGGGCCCGCCAAAAACATTCAGTACTTC
>TRBV4-3|NA|TRBJ1-2|NA
CASSQNTGSYDYTF
TGCGCCAGCAGCCAAAACACAGGGAGTTATGACTACACCTTC
>TRBV28|medium-sized|TRBJ1-2|NA
CASSFAGRSPGGYTF
TGTGCCAGCAGTTTCGCGGGACGATCACCGGGGGGCTACACCTTC
>TRBV30|medium-sized|TRBJ2-7|TRBD1
CASTGGLGTGAYEQYF
TGTGCCTCCACTGGGGGGCTCGGGACAGGGGCCTACGAGCAGTACTTC
>TRBV10-3|medium-sized|TRBJ1-1|NA
CATSWSENTEAFF
TGTGCCACATCATGGTCAGAGAACACTGAAGCTTTCTTT
>TRBV2|medium-sized|TRBJ1-3|NA
CASRLNRDSGNTIYF
TGTGCCAGCCGCCTAAACAGAGACTCTGGAAACACCATATATTTT
>TRBV5-1|NA|TRBJ2-7|TRBD2
CASSPLAGAGVGEQYF
TGCGCCAGCAGCCCGCTAGCGGGAGCTGGAGTAGGCGAGCAGTACTTC
>TRBV6-1|many|TRBJ2-5|TRBD1
CASSGTGMQTQYF
TGTGCCAGCAGTGGGACAGGGATGCAGACCCAGTACTTC
>TRBV5-1|many|TRBJ1-1|TRBD1
CASSLDRDRGNTEAFF
TGCGCCAGCAGCTTGGACAGGGACAGGGGGAACACTGAAGCTTTCTTT